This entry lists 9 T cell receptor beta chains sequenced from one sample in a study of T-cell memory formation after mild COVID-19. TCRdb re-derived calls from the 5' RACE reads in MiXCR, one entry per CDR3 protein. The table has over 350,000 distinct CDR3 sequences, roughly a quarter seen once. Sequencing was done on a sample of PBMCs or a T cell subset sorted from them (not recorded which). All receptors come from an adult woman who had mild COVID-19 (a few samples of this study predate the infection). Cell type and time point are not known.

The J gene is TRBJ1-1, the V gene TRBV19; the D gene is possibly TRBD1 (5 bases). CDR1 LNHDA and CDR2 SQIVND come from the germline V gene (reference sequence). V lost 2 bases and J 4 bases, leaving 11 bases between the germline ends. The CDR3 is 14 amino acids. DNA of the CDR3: TGTGCCAGTAGTATAATGGGCGGGGCCACTGAAGCTTTCTTT. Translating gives CASSIMGGATEAFF.

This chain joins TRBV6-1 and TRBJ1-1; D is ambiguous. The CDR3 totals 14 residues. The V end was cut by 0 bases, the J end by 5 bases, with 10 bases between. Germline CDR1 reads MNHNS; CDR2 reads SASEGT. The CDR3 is CASSEAWGRTEAFF. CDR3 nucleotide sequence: TGTGCCAGCAGTGAAGCGTGGGGTAGGACTGAAGCTTTCTTT.

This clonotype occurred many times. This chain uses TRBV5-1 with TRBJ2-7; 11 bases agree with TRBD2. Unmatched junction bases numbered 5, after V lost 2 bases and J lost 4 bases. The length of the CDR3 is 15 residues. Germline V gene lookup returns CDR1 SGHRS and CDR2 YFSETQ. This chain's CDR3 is CASSFLAGGEYEQYF. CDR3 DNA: TGCGCCAGCAGCTTCCTAGCGGGGGGCGAATACGAGCAGTACTTC.

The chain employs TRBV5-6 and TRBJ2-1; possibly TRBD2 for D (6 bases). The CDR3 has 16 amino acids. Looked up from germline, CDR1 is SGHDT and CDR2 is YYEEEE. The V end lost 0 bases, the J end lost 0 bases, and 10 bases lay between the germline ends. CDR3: CASSLVVGSSYNEQFF. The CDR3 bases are TGTGCCAGCAGCTTGGTGGTCGGGAGCTCCTACAATGAGCAGTTCTTC.

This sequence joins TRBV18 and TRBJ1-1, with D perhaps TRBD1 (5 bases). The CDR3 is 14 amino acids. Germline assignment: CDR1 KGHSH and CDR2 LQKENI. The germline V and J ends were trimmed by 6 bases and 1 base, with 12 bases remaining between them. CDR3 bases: TGTGCCAGCTCTCGGGGCCTGGGGAACACTGAAGCTTTCTTT. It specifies CASSRGLGNTEAFF.

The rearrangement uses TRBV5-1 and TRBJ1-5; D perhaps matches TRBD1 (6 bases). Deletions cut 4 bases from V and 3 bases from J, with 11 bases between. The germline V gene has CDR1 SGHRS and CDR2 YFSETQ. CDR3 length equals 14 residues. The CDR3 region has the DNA TGCGCCAGCAGCGGAGGACAGCCCAATCAGCCCCAGCATTTT. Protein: CASSGGQPNQPQHF.

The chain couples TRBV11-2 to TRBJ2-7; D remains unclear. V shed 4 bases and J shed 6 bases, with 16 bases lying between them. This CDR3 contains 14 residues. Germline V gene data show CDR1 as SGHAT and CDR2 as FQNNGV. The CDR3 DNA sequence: TGTGCCAGCAGCTACAGTTGGGCTGAGGCCGAGCAGTACTTC. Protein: CASSYSWAEAEQYF. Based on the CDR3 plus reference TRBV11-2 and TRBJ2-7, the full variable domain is EAGVAQSPRYKIIEKRQSVAFWCNPISGHATLYWYQQILGQGPKLLIQFQNNGVVDDSQLPKDRFSAERLKGVDSTLKIQPAKLEDSAVYLCASSYSWAEAEQYFGPGTRLTVT.

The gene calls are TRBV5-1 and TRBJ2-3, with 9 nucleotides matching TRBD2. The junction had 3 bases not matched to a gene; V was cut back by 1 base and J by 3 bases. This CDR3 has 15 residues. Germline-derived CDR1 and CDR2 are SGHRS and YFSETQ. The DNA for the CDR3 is TGCGCCAGCAGCTTGAGCGGGGGGCTTACAGATACGCAGTATTTT. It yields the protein CASSLSGGLTDTQYF.

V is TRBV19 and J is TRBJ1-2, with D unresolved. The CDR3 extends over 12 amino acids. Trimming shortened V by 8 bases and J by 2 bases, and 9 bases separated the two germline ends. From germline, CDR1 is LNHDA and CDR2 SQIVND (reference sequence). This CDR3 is CASRQENYGYTF. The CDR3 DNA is TGTGCCAGTCGGCAGGAAAACTATGGCTACACCTTC.